This TCR beta chain was captured by sequencing in a study of CD8+CD57+ T cells in acquired aplastic anemia. Across the study: Sorted CD4+ plus CD8+ cells gave DNA averaging 3.2 ug. In CD4+ cells, healthy donors produced an average of approximately 9.9 million reads.

The template for TCR beta VDJ and CDR3 sequence profiling was genomic DNA. One entry per CDR3 protein results from TCRdb running MiXCR on the reads. The repertoire holds some 190,000 distinct CDR3 sequences, with around half as singletons. Notes on this clonotype: Its matching antigen is unknown.

This CDR3 region has 13 residues. Germline CDR1 is WSHSY and CDR2 is SAAADI. V shed 8 bases and J 7 bases; nucleotides not matched to a gene: 10. Study-level findings and limits: CD8+ Simpson's diversity did not differ significantly between patients and controls. Common to patients and controls were 25 to 30 CD8+ CDR3 sequences.

The rearrangement joins TRBV10-2 to TRBJ1-1; 7 nucleotides align to TRBD1. The sequencing sample was made of sorted CD4+, CD8+, or CD8+CD57+ T cells (not recorded which) from PBMCs. This clonotype was sampled from a human donor in good health. The CDR3 bases are TGCGCCAGCGGCCGGGACAGAAATTTTGAAGCTTTCTTT. Protein sequence: CASGRDRNFEAFF.